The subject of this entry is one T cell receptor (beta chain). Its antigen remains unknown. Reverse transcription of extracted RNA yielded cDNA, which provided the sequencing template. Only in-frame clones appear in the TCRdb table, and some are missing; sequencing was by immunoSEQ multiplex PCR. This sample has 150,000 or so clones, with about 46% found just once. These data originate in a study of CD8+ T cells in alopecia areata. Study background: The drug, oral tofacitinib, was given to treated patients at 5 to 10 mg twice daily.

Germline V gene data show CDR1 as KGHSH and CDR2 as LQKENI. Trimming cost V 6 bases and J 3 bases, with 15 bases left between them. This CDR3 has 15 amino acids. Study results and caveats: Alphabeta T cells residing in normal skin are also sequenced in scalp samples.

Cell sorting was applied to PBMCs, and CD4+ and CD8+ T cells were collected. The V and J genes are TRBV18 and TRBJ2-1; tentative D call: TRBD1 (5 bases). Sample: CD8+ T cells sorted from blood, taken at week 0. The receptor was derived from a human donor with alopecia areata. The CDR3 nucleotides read TGTGCCAGCTCTCCCCCAACAGGAGTCTACAATGAGCAGTTCTTC. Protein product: CASSPPTGVYNEQFF. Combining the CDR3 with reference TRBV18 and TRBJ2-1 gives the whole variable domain NAGVMQNPRHLVRRRGQEARLRCSPMKGHSHVYWYRQLPEEGLKFMVYLQKENIIDESGMPKERFSAEFPKEGPSILRIQQVVRGDSAAYFCASSPPTGVYNEQFFGPGTRLTVL.